This TCR beta chain was sequenced during a study of CD8 T cells in ankylosing spondylitis. Germline assignment: CDR1 SGHVS and CDR2 FQNEAQ. Unmatched junction bases numbered 7, after V lost 2 bases and J lost 0 bases. There are 17 residues in the CDR3. Findings and limits, study-wide: A number of the motif variants had already been described in reactive arthritis synovial fluid and blood.

TCRdb itself ran the 5' RACE reads through MiXCR, one entry per CDR3 protein. The table includes over 200,000 distinct CDR3 sequences, more than 9% detected once. A remark on this clonotype: No antigen is known for it.

The sequence was collected from a male donor with ankylosing spondylitis or in good health (not recorded which). The sequenced material came from blood, either unsorted or a sorted T cell fraction (not recorded which). This rearrangement joins TRBV7-8 to TRBJ2-7; 10 nucleotides line up with TRBD1. CDR3 amino acids: CASSLRGTGAGSYEQYF. The CDR3 region has the DNA TGTGCCAGCAGCTTACGGGGGACAGGGGCCGGCTCCTACGAGCAGTACTTC.